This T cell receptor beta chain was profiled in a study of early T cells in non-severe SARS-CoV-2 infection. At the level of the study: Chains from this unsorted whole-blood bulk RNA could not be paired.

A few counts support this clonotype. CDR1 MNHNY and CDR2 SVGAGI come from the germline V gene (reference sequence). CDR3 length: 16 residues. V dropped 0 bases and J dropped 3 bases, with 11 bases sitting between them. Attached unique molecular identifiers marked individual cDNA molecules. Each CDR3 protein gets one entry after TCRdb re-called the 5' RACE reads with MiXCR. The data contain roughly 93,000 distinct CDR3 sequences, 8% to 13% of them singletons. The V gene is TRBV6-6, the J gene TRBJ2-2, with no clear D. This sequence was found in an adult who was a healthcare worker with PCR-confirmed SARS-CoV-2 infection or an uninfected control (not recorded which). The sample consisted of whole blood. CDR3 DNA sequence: TGTGCCAGCAGTTACTCTTGGGATGGGGACACCGGGGAGCTGTTTTTT. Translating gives CASSYSWDGDTGELFF.